The 30 T cell receptor beta chains below come from one sample, sequenced in a study of cytomegalovirus exposure and HLA in healthy donors. The PCR used 60 Vbeta and 13 Jbeta primers. Repertoires were generated with immunoSEQ multiplex PCR, while TCRdb's copy carries only in-frame clones and drops some. The table shows about 61,000 clones, with roughly 86% occurring only once. Sequencing input: PBMCs. These receptors were taken from a man between 18 and 35 years old in good health and CMV-seronegative.

The chain joins TRBV5-1 to TRBJ2-1; D gene unclear. Trimming left V 0 bases short and J 7 bases short, with 11 bases between. The CDR3 is made up of 14 amino acids. Germline CDR1 and CDR2: SGHRS and YFSETQ. In DNA form, the CDR3 reads TGCGCCAGCAGCTTGGAGAGGCCCCCGAATGAGCAGTTCTTC. Translating it yields CASSLERPPNEQFF.

This clone has only a few counts. V usage is TRBV5-1 and J usage is TRBJ2-3, with 10 nucleotides matching TRBD2. The V gene end was trimmed by 6 bases and the J gene end by 0 bases; junction bases not matched to a gene: 7. This CDR3 is built from 16 residues. Germline V lookup: CDR1 SGHRS, CDR2 YFSETQ. CDR3 nucleotides: TGCGCCAGCACGGGAATTAGCGGGGGGAGCACAGATACGCAGTATTTT. Its translation is CASTGISGGSTDTQYF.

The J gene is TRBJ2-5, the V gene TRBV28, with 7 bases that match TRBD2. The CDR3 is 16 amino acids. V trimming: 6 bases; J trimming: 0 bases; junction bases outside the gene matches: 10. The germline CDR1 and CDR2 sequences are MDHEN and SYDVKM. CDR3 amino acids: CASSRQRDLYQETQYF. The CDR3 DNA is TGTGCCAGCAGCCGCCAGCGGGACCTTTACCAAGAGACCCAGTACTTC. The variable domain in full, completed from reference TRBV28 and TRBJ2-5, reads DVKVTQSSRYLVKRTGEKVFLECVQDMDHENMFWYRQDPGLGLRLIYFSYDVKMKEKGDIPEGYSVSREKKERFSLILESASTNQTSMYLCASSRQRDLYQETQYFGPGTRLLVL.

The chain joins TRBV9 to TRBJ1-2, with TRBD1 matching 12 bases. V trimming: 4 bases; J trimming: 8 bases; junction bases outside the gene matches: 6. The germline CDR1 and CDR2 sequences are SGDLS and YYNGEE. This CDR3 spans 14 amino acids. CDR3 region: CASSPGTGGEGYTF. CDR3 coding DNA: TGTGCCAGCAGCCCCGGGACAGGGGGCGAGGGCTACACCTTC.

The chain employs TRBV29-1 and TRBJ1-2, with unresolved D. V lost 5 bases, J lost 4 bases, and 11 bases lay in between. The CDR3 length is 12 residues. Germline CDR1 is SQVTM and CDR2 is ANQGSEA. Here the CDR3 reads CSVPVESYGYTF. CDR3 DNA: TGCAGCGTTCCGGTGGAGAGCTATGGCTACACCTTC.

The chain recombines TRBV6-5 with TRBJ2-3, with D unclear. CDR1 MNHEY and CDR2 SVGAGI come from the germline V gene. The CDR3 consists of 13 residues. V gave up 0 bases and J gave up 5 bases, with 6 bases separating them. This CDR3 is CASSYSAIDTQYF. Written as DNA, the CDR3 is TGTGCCAGCAGTTACTCTGCGATAGATACGCAGTATTTT.

The V gene is TRBV6-1, the J gene TRBJ2-3; 9 bases agree with TRBD1. The V gene end was trimmed by 5 bases and the J gene end by 3 bases; junction bases not matched to a gene: 6. Germline-derived CDR1 and CDR2 are MNHNS and SASEGT. This CDR3 is built from 15 residues. The CDR3 coding sequence is TGTGCCAGCAGTCGGGGGACAGGGACTACAGATACGCAGTATTTT. Amino acid sequence: CASSRGTGTTDTQYF.

V and J are TRBV29-1 and TRBJ1-4; a possible D gene is TRBD1 (5 bases). The V end lost 3 bases, the J end lost 14 bases, and 19 bases lay between the germline ends. The CDR3 runs 13 residues. In germline, CDR1 is SQVTM, CDR2 ANQGSEA. CDR3 protein: CSVEGGDDGILFF. In nucleotides, the CDR3 is TGCAGCGTTGAGGGGGGGGATGATGGGATTCTGTTTTTT.

Comment on this clone: The same CDR3 also results from other DNA sequences found in this sample. This chain connects TRBV4-1 to TRBJ1-2, with no clear D. The CDR3 is 13 residues long. CDR1 is MGHRA, CDR2 YSYEKL, per germline. Trimming left V 1 base short and J 4 bases short, with 7 bases between. The CDR3 region is CASSQGSSYGYTF. DNA of the CDR3: TGCGCCAGCAGCCAAGGAAGTAGCTATGGCTACACCTTC.

The rearrangement links TRBV29-1 to TRBJ1-1; D is undetermined. The CDR3 totals 12 residues. V was shortened by 3 bases and J by 11 bases, with 16 bases between the two germline ends. CDR1 is SQVTM and CDR2 is ANQGSEA in the germline V gene. The CDR3 nucleotides read TGCAGCGTTGACTCCGGGGTTGTTTACGCTTTCTTT. It translates to CSVDSGVVYAFF.

The genes are TRBV2 and TRBJ1-2; the D gene is possibly TRBD1 (6 bases). Germline V CDR1 and CDR2: SNHLY, FYNNEI. The CDR3 totals 13 residues. Trimming took 5 bases from V and 4 from J, leaving 11 bases between them. CDR3: CASSMEQGYGYTF. DNA of the CDR3: TGTGCCAGCAGTATGGAACAGGGCTATGGCTACACCTTC.

The chain employs TRBV5-4 and TRBJ2-1; TRBD2 matches at 10 bases. V shed 8 bases and J 5 bases; nucleotides not matched to a gene: 7. Germline CDR1 SGHNT, CDR2 YYREEE (reference sequence). The CDR3 is made up of 14 amino acids. The CDR3 spells CASKSGGADNEQFF. CDR3 DNA: TGTGCCAGTAAGAGCGGGGGGGCAGACAATGAGCAGTTCTTC.

V and J are TRBV2 and TRBJ2-3, with 8 bases matching TRBD2. The CDR3 is made up of 16 amino acids. In germline, CDR1 is SNHLY, CDR2 FYNNEI. The trim removed 7 bases at V and 4 bases at J, leaving 13 bases unmatched. The CDR3 DNA reads as TGTGCCAGCATTTTCCCCGACGGGGGGGGTGCAGATACGCAGTATTTT. Its protein product is CASIFPDGGGADTQYF.

This clone came up once. The rearrangement joins TRBV11-2 to TRBJ2-3; no clear D. The CDR3 sequence is 15 residues long. Germline V lookup: CDR1 SGHAT, CDR2 FQNNGV. Trimming removed 5 bases at V and 0 bases at J, with 12 bases between. CDR3 sequence reads: CASSAPWSSTDTQYF. CDR3 DNA: TGTGCCAGCAGCGCCCCATGGAGTAGCACAGATACGCAGTATTTT.

The chain uses TRBV14 and TRBJ2-7, with 9 bases that match TRBD1. CDR1 is SGHDN, CDR2 FVKESK, per germline. V shed 3 bases, J shed 2 bases, and the junction held 8 bases outside the gene matches. The CDR3 covers 16 residues. CDR3 sequence reads: CASSHLGQGRAYEQYF. The DNA of the CDR3 is TGTGCCAGCAGCCACCTTGGACAGGGGAGAGCCTACGAGCAGTACTTC. Using reference TRBV14 and TRBJ2-7 for the parts outside the CDR3, the full variable domain is EAGVTQFPSHSVIEKGQTVTLRCDPISGHDNLYWYRRVMGKEIKFLLHFVKESKQDESGMPNNRFLAERTGGTYSTLKVQPAELEDSGVYFCASSHLGQGRAYEQYFGPGTRLTVT.

The chain has TRBV9 and TRBJ2-2; a weak D match, TRBD2 (6 bases). CDR1 is SGDLS and CDR2 is YYNGEE in the germline V gene. CDR3 length: 12 residues. Trimming shortened V by 6 bases and J by 6 bases, and 9 bases separated the two germline ends. The CDR3 DNA reads TGTGCCAGCAACGGAGGGGCCGGGGAGCTGTTTTTT. Its protein product is CASNGGAGELFF.

This chain links TRBV6-5 with TRBJ1-6; D unclear. The CDR3 is made up of 16 amino acids. In germline, CDR1 is MNHEY, CDR2 SVGAGI. V gave up 4 bases and J gave up 0 bases, with 10 bases separating them. The DNA for the CDR3 is TGTGCCAGCAGTTCGGACGGGAGCTCCTATAATTCACCCCTCCACTTT. This encodes CASSSDGSSYNSPLHF.

V usage is TRBV27 and J usage is TRBJ2-7; 9 bases map to TRBD1. V lost 8 bases and J lost 2; bases outside the gene matches: 4. This CDR3 is built from 13 residues. Germline V gene lookup returns CDR1 MNHEY and CDR2 SMNVEV (reference sequence). CDR3 in amino acids: CASGQGIAYEQYF. For the CDR3, the DNA is TGTGCCAGCGGACAGGGGATAGCCTACGAGCAGTACTTC.

The chain carries TRBV5-1 and TRBJ2-2, with no clear D. Trimming took 0 bases from V and 1 from J, leaving 10 bases between them. The CDR3 is made up of 16 amino acids. Germline CDR1 is SGHRS and CDR2 is YFSETQ. CDR3 sequence reads: CASSLGVDLNTGELFF. In DNA, the CDR3 is TGCGCCAGCAGCTTGGGTGTAGACTTGAACACCGGGGAGCTGTTTTTT.

A note on this clone: This same CDR3 is encoded by further DNA sequences in the sample. The CDR3 bases are TGTGCCAGCAGCGTAGGAGGGTTAACTGAAGCTTTCTTT. This translates into CASSVGGLTEAFF. V usage is TRBV9 and J usage is TRBJ1-1; the D is unclear. The CDR3 consists of 13 residues. Trimming took off 0 bases at V and 5 bases at J, with 8 bases between the two ends. In germline, CDR1 is SGDLS, CDR2 YYNGEE. Full variable domain (outside the CDR3, taken from reference TRBV9 and TRBJ1-1): DSGVTQTPKHLITATGQRVTLRCSPRSGDLSVYWYQQSLDQGLQFLIQYYNGEERAKGNILERFSAQQFPDLHSELNLSSLELGDSALYFCASSVGGLTEAFFGQGTRLTVV.

The rearrangement links TRBV5-1 to TRBJ2-4; 10 bases match TRBD2. The CDR3 has 18 residues. Germline loops: CDR1 SGHRS, CDR2 YFSETQ. V shed 4 bases and J 5 bases; nucleotides not matched to a gene: 15. CDR3 sequence (DNA): TGCGCCAGCAGCGCCAGCGGGAGGGGGCAGTATGTCGAAAACATTCAGTACTTC. Protein product: CASSASGRGQYVENIQYF.

The chain is built from TRBV5-1 and TRBJ2-7; D is perhaps TRBD1 (6 bases). Looked up from germline, CDR1 is SGHRS and CDR2 is YFSETQ. The CDR3 spans 14 residues. Trimming cost V 6 bases and J 7 bases, with 20 bases left between them. In DNA form, the CDR3 reads TGCGCCAGCACCCCATCGGGACACTCCGAGGAGCAGTACTTC. Protein: CASTPSGHSEEQYF.

This chain links TRBV30 with TRBJ1-1; TRBD1 matches at 7 bases. Germline V gives CDR1 GTSNPN, CDR2 SVGIG (reference sequence). The CDR3 covers 12 residues. Losses at the gene ends were 2 bases for V and 11 bases for J; bases not matched to a gene: 8. The CDR3 region has the DNA TGTGCCTGGAGTAGAGGCCAGGGGGAGGCTTTCTTT. Protein: CAWSRGQGEAFF.

V and J are TRBV9 and TRBJ2-7, with a possible D match to TRBD2 (5 bases). Deletions cut 4 bases from V and 6 bases from J, with 17 bases between. This CDR3 is built from 14 residues. Per the germline V gene, CDR1 is SGDLS and CDR2 is YYNGEE. CDR3 in amino acids: CASSSWTVGGEQYF. As DNA, the CDR3 is TGTGCCAGCAGCTCATGGACTGTTGGAGGCGAGCAGTACTTC.

The V and J genes are TRBV6-5 and TRBJ2-1, with 8 bases fitting TRBD2. V dropped 6 bases and J dropped 6; count of bases not matched to a gene: 7. Germline V lookup: CDR1 MNHEY, CDR2 SVGAGI. This CDR3 spans 14 amino acids. Written as DNA, the CDR3 is TGTGCCAGCAGAAGCGGGGGACCACTCAATGAGCAGTTCTTC. As protein: CASRSGGPLNEQFF.

The V call is TRBV18, the J call TRBJ1-1, with TRBD1 matching over 10 bases. J was trimmed by 1 base and V by 2 bases; bases with no gene match: 4. This CDR3 is 16 amino acids long. Germline loops: CDR1 KGHSH, CDR2 LQKENI. This chain's CDR3 is CASSPSTGGWNTEAFF. Here the CDR3 DNA reads TGTGCCAGCTCACCATCGACAGGGGGCTGGAACACTGAAGCTTTCTTT.

This rearrangement joins TRBV6-4 to TRBJ1-1; 8 bases line up with TRBD1. Germline trimming cut 2 bases from V and 3 bases from J; bases unmatched to any gene: 5. The CDR3 sequence is 15 residues long. CDR1 and CDR2 from the germline V gene are MRHNA and SNTAGT. In nucleotides, the CDR3 is TGTGCCAGCAGTGACGCAGGGACAGGTGACACTGAAGCTTTCTTT. This sequence encodes CASSDAGTGDTEAFF.

This clone has a single count. The chain carries TRBV4-1 and TRBJ2-5; a weak D match, TRBD2 (5 bases). Per germline, CDR1 MGHRA and CDR2 YSYEKL. The CDR3 has 17 amino acids. V lost 1 base and J lost 1, with 16 bases in between. Written as DNA, the CDR3 is TGCGCCAGCAGCCAAGTGCGATCGGGGAACCTCCAAGAGACCCAGTACTTC. Translated, it gives CASSQVRSGNLQETQYF.

This CDR3 reads CASSSGQGNSPLHF. CDR3 DNA: TGTGCCAGCAGCTCTGGACAGGGGAACTCACCCCTCCACTTT. This chain uses TRBV28 with TRBJ1-6, with TRBD1 matching 9 bases. V trimming: 6 bases; J trimming: 10 bases; junction bases outside the gene matches: 7. The V gene's germline CDR1 is MDHEN and CDR2 SYDVKM. The CDR3 sequence is 14 residues long.

This rearrangement joins TRBV27 to TRBJ1-1; no clear D. The germline V gene has CDR1 MNHEY and CDR2 SMNVEV (reference sequence). Trimming removed 5 bases at V and 4 bases at J, with 14 bases between. This CDR3 spans 14 amino acids. This CDR3 is CASSVPPFSTEAFF. CDR3 bases: TGTGCCAGCAGTGTGCCTCCTTTTAGCACTGAAGCTTTCTTT.